This TCR beta chain was found in a study of shared clonotypes between healthy human individuals. Concerning this clone: The antigen remains undetermined.

Study-wide findings and caveats: Researchers sampled blood only, noting tissue repertoires likely differ.

Unsorted material relied on 85 million to 95 million PBMCs as the source of genomic DNA. Several immunoSEQ plates received, in even portions, the genomic DNA of each subset. Ten immunoSEQ deep assay plates were used to sequence the DNA of unsorted PBMCs. Libraries were prepared by immunoSEQ multiplex PCR; TCRdb keeps only in-frame clonotypes and omits some of them. Of roughly 500,000 clones in the sample, more than 75% are singletons; the top ten hold around 12%. The sequenced material came from PBMCs. The receptor was isolated from a middle-aged woman in good health. Some clones in this sample may be carry-over from other donors' samples.

The CDR3 sequence is CASSYTIRGGNTEAFF. DNA of the CDR3: TGTGCCAGCAGTTACACAATCCGGGGAGGTAACACTGAAGCTTTCTTT. The rearrangement links TRBV6-6 to TRBJ1-1; D call uncertain. V lost 2 bases to trimming and J lost 2 bases, with 15 bases between them. The CDR3 runs 16 residues. Germline CDR1 and CDR2: MNHNY and SVGAGI (reference sequence).